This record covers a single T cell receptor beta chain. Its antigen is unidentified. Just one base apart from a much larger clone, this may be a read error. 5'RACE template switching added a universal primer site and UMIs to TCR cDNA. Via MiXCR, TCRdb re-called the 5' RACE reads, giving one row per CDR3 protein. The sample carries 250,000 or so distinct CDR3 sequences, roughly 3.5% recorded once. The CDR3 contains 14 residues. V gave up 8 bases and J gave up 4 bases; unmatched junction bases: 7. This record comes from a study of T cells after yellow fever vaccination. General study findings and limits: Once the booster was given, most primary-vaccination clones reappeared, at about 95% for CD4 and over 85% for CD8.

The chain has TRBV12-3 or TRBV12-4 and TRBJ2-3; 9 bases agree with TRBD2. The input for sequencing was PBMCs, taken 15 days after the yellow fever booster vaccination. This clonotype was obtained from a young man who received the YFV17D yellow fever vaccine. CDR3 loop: CASSQRGGADTQYF. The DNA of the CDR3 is TGTGCCAGCTCCCAGCGCGGGGGGGCAGATACGCAGTATTTT.